This T cell receptor (beta chain) appears in the sequencing data of a study of cytomegalovirus exposure and HLA in healthy donors. Study results and caveats: Further analysis, carried out later, found HLA-associated TCR beta chains more clonally expanded than equally common other chains. About 87% or about 30% of the time was how often most TCR beta V segments were productive, according to an earlier analysis. Prediction of most subjects' HLA-A and HLA-B alleles by TCR beta sequences was reportedly accurate.

The donors (healthy individuals) were bone marrow donors. Vbeta (60) and Jbeta (13) primers were used in the PCR. Profiled with immunoSEQ multiplex PCR; TCRdb holds only in-frame clones, not every one. This table holds 130,000 or so clones, about 80% found once. Points on this clone: No antigen is known for it.

The CDR3 runs to 19 residues. The chain has TRBV12-2 and TRBJ2-5; the table names TRBD2, a call not compared with the DNA. The J call may be wrong; the DNA end is better matched by TRBJ2-7. TRBV12-2 is a listed pseudogene. The TCR was taken from a man younger than 35 in good health and CMV-seronegative. The material sequenced was PBMCs. CDR3 nucleotide sequence: TGTGCAAGTCGCTCTAATCCGGGGACTAGCGGGGGCCAAACCTACGAGCAGTACTTC. Its translation: CASRSNPGTSGGQTYEQYF.